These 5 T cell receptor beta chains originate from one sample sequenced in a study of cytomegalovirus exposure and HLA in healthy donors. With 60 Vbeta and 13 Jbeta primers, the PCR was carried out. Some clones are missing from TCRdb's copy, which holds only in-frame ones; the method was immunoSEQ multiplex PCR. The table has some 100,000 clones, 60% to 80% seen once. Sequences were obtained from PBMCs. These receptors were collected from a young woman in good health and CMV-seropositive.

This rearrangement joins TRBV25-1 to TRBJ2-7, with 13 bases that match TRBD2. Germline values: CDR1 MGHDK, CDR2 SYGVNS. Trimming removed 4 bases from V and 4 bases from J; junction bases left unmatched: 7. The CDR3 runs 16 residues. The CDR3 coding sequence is TGTGCCAGCAGTGCGTGGACTAGCGGGAGTGGGTACGAGCAGTACTTC. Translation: CASSAWTSGSGYEQYF.

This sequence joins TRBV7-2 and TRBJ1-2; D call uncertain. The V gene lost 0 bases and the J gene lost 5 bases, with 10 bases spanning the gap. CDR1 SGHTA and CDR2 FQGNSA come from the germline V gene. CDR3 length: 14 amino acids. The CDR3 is CASSLASGEYGYTF. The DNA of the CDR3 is TGTGCCAGCAGCTTAGCCTCGGGAGAATATGGCTACACCTTC.

For the CDR3, the DNA is TGCAGTGGGGCATTTAACTATGGCTACACCTTC. It yields the protein CSGAFNYGYTF. The chain couples TRBV20-1 to TRBJ1-2; no clear D. The CDR3 consists of 11 residues. Between the trimmed V and J ends, which lost 7 bases and 1 base, there was a span of 7 bases. Germline V gene data show CDR1 as DFQATT and CDR2 as SNEGSKA (reference sequence).

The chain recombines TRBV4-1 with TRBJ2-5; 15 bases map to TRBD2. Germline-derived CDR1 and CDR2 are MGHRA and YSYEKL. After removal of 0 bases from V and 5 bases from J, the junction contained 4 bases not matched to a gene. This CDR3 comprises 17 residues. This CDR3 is CASSQDGTSGRWETQYF. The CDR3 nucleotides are TGCGCCAGCAGCCAAGATGGGACTAGCGGGAGGTGGGAGACCCAGTACTTC.

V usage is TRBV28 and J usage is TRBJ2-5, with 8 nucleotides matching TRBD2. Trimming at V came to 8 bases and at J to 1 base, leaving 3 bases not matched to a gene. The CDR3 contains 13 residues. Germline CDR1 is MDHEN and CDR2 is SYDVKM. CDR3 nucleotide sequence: TGTGCCAGCGCGGGGGGTTCCCAAGAGACCCAGTACTTC. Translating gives CASAGGSQETQYF.